What follows is one T cell receptor beta chain and its context. These data originate in a study of T cell changes during pregnancy in multiple sclerosis. CDR1 SNHLY and CDR2 FYNNEI come from the germline V gene. This CDR3 has 12 residues. Deletions cut 4 bases from V and 10 bases from J, with 11 bases between. Generated by immunoSEQ multiplex PCR, the TCRdb table keeps only in-frame clones and is missing some. Among tens of thousands of clones listed, roughly 94% were seen once. The chain carries TRBV2 and TRBJ2-1; possibly TRBD2 for D (5 bases). This TCR was recovered from a female donor with multiple sclerosis, enrolled in a pregnancy study. The sample was CD8+ T cells from peripheral blood mononuclear cells, taken after pregnancy. CDR3: CASSVFPGEQFF. The CDR3, as DNA: TGTGCCAGCAGTGTTTTCCCGGGGGAGCAGTTCTTC.